This T cell receptor beta chain was identified in a study of blood T cell repertoires in COVID-19. Germline lookup yields CDR1 MDHEN and CDR2 SYDVKM. The CDR3 extends over 15 amino acids. V lost 3 bases and J lost 5, with 16 bases in between. Clinical history as reported by participants underpinned cohort assignment. Produced via immunoSEQ multiplex PCR; TCRdb's table is partial and in-frame only. The repertoire holds 200,000 to 250,000 clones, with 86% as singletons. The sequenced sample consisted of PBMCs or T cells enriched from blood (not recorded which). V is TRBV28 and J is TRBJ1-2, with D perhaps matching TRBD1 (5 bases). The source of this sequence is a woman aged 40 to 50 with acute COVID-19. CDR3 nucleotide sequence: TGTGCCAGCAGTTTTCGAAACACCCCAGGGTATGGCTACACCTTC. This encodes CASSFRNTPGYGYTF.